Sequencing of this T cell receptor (beta chain) was carried out in a study of cytomegalovirus exposure and HLA in healthy donors. Study in general: Earlier, 200 million or so T cells were analyzed, and around 100 million unique TCR beta sequences were found among them.

The length of the CDR3 is 13 residues. Germline CDR1 and CDR2: SGHDT and YYEEEE. Germline trimming cut 3 bases from V and 5 bases from J; bases unmatched to any gene: 4. A multiplex PCR was run with 60 Vbeta primers and 13 Jbeta primers. Produced via immunoSEQ multiplex PCR; TCRdb's table is partial and in-frame only. The data contain 100,000 to 140,000 clones, around 67% of them seen just once; the ten biggest clones take up 14%. Turning to this clone: Antigen unknown.

Study-level findings and limits: According to a later analysis, most TCR beta chains associated with CMV appeared HLA-restricted. Upon later analysis, HLA-associated TCR beta chains proved more clonally expanded than other, equally common chains. Cytomegalovirus status, reportedly, was diagnosed with high specificity and sensitivity by the classifier.

Material: PBMCs. The gene calls are TRBV5-6 and TRBJ1-2, with TRBD1 identical over 7 bases. The sequence was obtained from a woman aged 40 to 55 in good health and CMV-seropositive. CDR3 coding DNA: TGTGCCAGCAGCTACGGGACAGAGTATGGCTACACCTTC. It encodes CASSYGTEYGYTF.